This T cell receptor (beta chain) is from a study of T cells in Graves' hyperthyroidism and ophthalmopathy. Background on the study: Specimen type is peripheral blood, collected at initial diagnosis prior to any treatment.

Patients aged 18 to 65 had newly diagnosed hyperthyroidism that had lasted under 2 months. Clinical symptoms, serum thyroxine and TRAb, thyroid ultrasound and orbital computed tomography together formed the diagnostic basis. Amplification targeted TCR beta CDR3 regions from RNA transcripts. Primed by the HTBI set, a first-round RT-PCR was run on the TCR CDR3. TCRdb reprocessed the multiplex PCR reads with MiXCR, giving one entry per CDR3 protein. The table lists hundreds of thousands of distinct CDR3 sequences, 16% of them singletons, with around a sixth in the top ten. J was trimmed by 0 bases and V by 6 bases; bases with no gene match: 10. The CDR3 is 15 amino acids. Per the germline V gene, CDR1 is DFQATT and CDR2 is SNEGSKA (reference sequence). The study's findings and limits: In simple terms, a model built on 13 V-J features told ophthalmopathy apart from stable hyperthyroidism.

This clonotype was seen ten or more times. No antigen is known for it. This sequence joins TRBV20-1 and TRBJ2-7; 8 bases are a match to TRBD2. Sequenced: blood. The TCR comes from a woman aged 18-30 years with Graves' hyperthyroidism. For the CDR3, the DNA is TGCAGTGCGCAACGACTAGCGCCGAGCTCCTACGAGCAGTACTTC. Protein: CSAQRLAPSSYEQYF.